This T cell receptor beta chain is drawn from a study of blood T cell repertoires in COVID-19. Across the study: Whether acute or convalescent, the COVID-19 samples came from the United States, Italy and Spain. T cells, B-cell-depleted T cells, or PBMCs supplied cDNA or gDNA.

As processed by the authors: By means of reference gene primer amplification, nucleated cell counts were estimated. Assay used: immunoSEQ multiplex PCR; TCRdb lists only in-frame clones, some missing. D and trimming were read from the DNA, whereas the V and J calls and clone size are those reported in that table. The sample comprises fewer than 35,000 clones, roughly 90% of which are singletons, and around 2% rests with the top ten. CDR1 and CDR2 from the germline V gene are SEHNR and FQNEAQ (reference sequence). This CDR3 spans 15 amino acids. V lost 2 bases and J lost 3, with 12 bases in between. This clone has just a few counts.

This TCR came from a man aged 45-65 years with active or convalescent COVID-19. Source material: peripheral blood. The chain links TRBV7-9 to TRBJ2-3; D is possibly TRBD2 (6 bases). CDR3 amino acids: CASSLNWGETDTQYF. CDR3 sequence (DNA): TGTGCCAGCAGCTTAAACTGGGGGGAGACAGATACGCAGTATTTT.